The rows below give T cell receptor beta chains drawn from one sample of a study of shared clonotypes between healthy human individuals. Assay used: immunoSEQ multiplex PCR; TCRdb lists only in-frame clones, some missing. The sample records 650,000 to 700,000 clones, 90% being singletons. The sequenced sample consisted of memory CD8+ T cells from PBMCs. Every receptor here comes from a man between 18 and 35 years old in good health. Some clones in this sample may be carry-over from other donors' samples. The CDR3 runs from the conserved cysteine through the conserved F or W. D genes are given only for firm matches. Clone sizes are given selectively: once, few, many, or a class where the clone is expanded.

>TRBV5-6|NA|NA|TRBJ1-2
TGTGCCAGCAGCTTGGAAGCGGTTTATGGCTACACCTTC
CASSLEAVYGYTF
>TRBV28|NA|NA|TRBJ2-7
TGTGCCAGCAGTTTACAGGGGACCTACTCCTACGAGCAGTACTTC
CASSLQGTYSYEQYF
>TRBV5-4|NA|TRBD1|TRBJ1-3
TGTGCCAGCAGCTTGGGAGGGGGCAACTCTGGAAACACCATATATTTT
CASSLGGGNSGNTIYF
>TRBV7-2|NA|NA|TRBJ2-5
TGTGCCAGCAGCTTAGCTAGCGGACACGACCAAGAGACCCAGTACTTC
CASSLASGHDQETQYF
>TRBV19|NA|NA|TRBJ2-3
TGTGCCAGTAAGGGATGGGAGGGCACAGATACGCAGTATTTT
CASKGWEGTDTQYF
>TRBV4-1|NA|NA|TRBJ2-2
TGCGCCAGCAGCCAAGGGGGACGGAACACCGGGGAGCTGTTTTTT
CASSQGGRNTGELFF
>TRBV4-3|NA|NA|TRBJ2-1
TGCGCCAGCAGCCATACGTCCGGCTCCTACAATGAGCAGTTCTTC
CASSHTSGSYNEQFF
>TRBV5-1|NA|TRBD2|TRBJ2-3
TGCGCCAGCACCGCACTAGCGTTTAGCACAGATACGCAGTATTTT
CASTALAFSTDTQYF
>TRBV25-1|NA|NA|TRBJ2-7
TGTGCCAGCAGCCGTGGAGGGCTCAACGAGCAGTACTTC
CASSRGGLNEQYF
>TRBV5-6|NA|NA|TRBJ1-2
TGTGCCAGCAGCTTGTCTGGTGGGATGGGAGGCTACACCTTC
CASSLSGGMGGYTF
>TRBV7-9|few|TRBD1|TRBJ2-1
TGTGCCAGCAGTCACAAACCGGGACAGGGGAGGAATGAGCAGTTCTTC
CASSHKPGQGRNEQFF
>TRBV28|NA|TRBD1|TRBJ1-5
TGTGCCAGCAAGACCCAGGGGGCGCAGAGTCGGCCCCAGCATTTT
CASKTQGAQSRPQHF
>TRBV19|NA|NA|TRBJ2-7
TGTGCCAGTTCTCCGGGGGCGTACGAGCAGTACTTC
CASSPGAYEQYF